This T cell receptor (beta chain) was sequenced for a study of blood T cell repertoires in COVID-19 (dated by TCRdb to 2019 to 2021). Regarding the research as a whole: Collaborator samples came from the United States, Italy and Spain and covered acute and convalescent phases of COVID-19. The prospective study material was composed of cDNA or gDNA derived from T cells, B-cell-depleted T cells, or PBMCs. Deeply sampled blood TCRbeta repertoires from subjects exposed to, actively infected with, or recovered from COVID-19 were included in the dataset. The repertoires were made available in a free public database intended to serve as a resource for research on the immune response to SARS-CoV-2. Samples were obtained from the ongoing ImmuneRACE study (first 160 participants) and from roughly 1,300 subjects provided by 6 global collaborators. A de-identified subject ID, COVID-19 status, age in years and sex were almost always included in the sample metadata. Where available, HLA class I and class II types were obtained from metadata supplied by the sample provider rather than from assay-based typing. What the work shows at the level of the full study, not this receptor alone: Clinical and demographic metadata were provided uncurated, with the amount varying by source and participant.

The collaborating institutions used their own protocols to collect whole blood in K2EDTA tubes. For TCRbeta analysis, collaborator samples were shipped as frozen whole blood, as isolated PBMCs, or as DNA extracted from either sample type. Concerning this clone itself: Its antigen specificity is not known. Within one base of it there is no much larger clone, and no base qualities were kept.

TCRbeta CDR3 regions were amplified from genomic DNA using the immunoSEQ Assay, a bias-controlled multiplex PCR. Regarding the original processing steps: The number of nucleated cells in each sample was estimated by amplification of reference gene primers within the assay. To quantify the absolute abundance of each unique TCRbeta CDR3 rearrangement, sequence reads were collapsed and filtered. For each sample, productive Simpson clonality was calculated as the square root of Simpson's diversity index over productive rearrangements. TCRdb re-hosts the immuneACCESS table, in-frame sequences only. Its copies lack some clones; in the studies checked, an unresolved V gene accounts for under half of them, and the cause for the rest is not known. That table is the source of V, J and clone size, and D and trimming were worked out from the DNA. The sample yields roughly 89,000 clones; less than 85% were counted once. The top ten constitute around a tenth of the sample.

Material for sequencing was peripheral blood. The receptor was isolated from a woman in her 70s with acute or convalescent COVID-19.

Read as DNA, the sequence is TGTGCCAGCAGTTACGACATCTCCTACGAGCAGTACTTC. Translated, this is CASSYDISYEQYF. The V gene is TRBV27 and the J gene is TRBJ2-7, with no confidently assigned D gene. Inclusive of the bounding cysteine and phenylalanine, the CDR3 is 13 residues long. The DNA shown is the 39-base CDR3, in frame from base 1. Taken from the germline V gene (reference sequence), the CDR1 and CDR2 loops are MNHEY and SMNVEV. V drops 4 bases and J drops 0 bases, leaving 7 bases in between.